One and the same sample provided the 14 T cell receptor beta chains below, sequenced in a study of T cell responses to AZD1222 COVID-19 vaccine. TCRdb's copy holds only in-frame clones and misses some; the assay was immunoSEQ multiplex PCR. The profile shows 150,000 to 180,000 clones, 75% to 95% of them singletons. The sequencing used peripheral blood, collected on day 0 of AZD1222 vaccination. Source of these receptors: an adult in good health.

The rearrangement uses TRBV11-2 and TRBJ1-2; D is unclear. V lost 5 bases, J lost 5 bases, and 12 bases lay in between. CDR3 size: 13 residues. The germline gives CDR1 SGHAT, CDR2 FQNNGV. CDR3 amino acids: CASSQVGGYGYTF. As DNA, the CDR3 is TGTGCCAGCAGCCAGGTTGGAGGGTATGGCTACACCTTC. Full variable domain (outside the CDR3, taken from reference TRBV11-2 and TRBJ1-2): EAGVAQSPRYKIIEKRQSVAFWCNPISGHATLYWYQQILGQGPKLLIQFQNNGVVDDSQLPKDRFSAERLKGVDSTLKIQPAKLEDSAVYLCASSQVGGYGYTFGSGTRLTVV.

The chain links TRBV21-1 to TRBJ2-1. TRBV21-1 is noted as a pseudogene. This CDR3 region has 14 residues. The CDR3 is CASSKSRSPNEQFF. CDR3 DNA: TGTGCCAGCAGCAAATCCAGGAGTCCTAATGAGCAGTTCTTC.

This clone came up once. The gene calls are TRBV11-3 and TRBJ1-1, with 9 nucleotides matching TRBD1. The V segment lost 4 bases and the J segment 5 bases; nucleotides outside the gene matches: 11. This CDR3 has 16 amino acids. Germline V gene lookup returns CDR1 SGHNT and CDR2 YENEEA. The CDR3, as DNA: TGTGCCAGCAGCTCCGGGACAGGGTTCCCTGGGACTGAAGCTTTCTTT. It encodes CASSSGTGFPGTEAFF.

This chain links TRBV7-2 with TRBJ1-5, with D maybe TRBD1 (6 bases). Germline CDR1 SGHTA, CDR2 FQGNSA. The CDR3 extends over 15 amino acids. The ends were cut back, 5 bases at V and 0 bases at J, with 11 bases in the middle. In DNA form, the CDR3 reads TGTGCCAGCAGCGACAACAGGGATAGCAATCAGCCCCAGCATTTT. Translated: CASSDNRDSNQPQHF.

The rearrangement joins TRBV7-2 to TRBJ2-7, with TRBD1 matching 8 bases. Per germline, CDR1 SGHTA and CDR2 FQGNSA. The junction had 10 bases not matched to a gene; V was cut back by 7 bases and J by 2 bases. The CDR3 sequence is 15 residues long. CDR3 loop: CASTAQGDRTYEQYF. As DNA, the CDR3 is TGTGCCAGCACAGCACAGGGGGACAGAACCTACGAGCAGTACTTC.

This clone is a singleton in its sample. This rearrangement joins TRBV20-1 to TRBJ1-2; D is uncertain. Germline assignment: CDR1 DFQATT and CDR2 SNEGSKA (reference sequence). This CDR3 comprises 11 residues. V lost 5 bases and J lost 8, with 12 bases in between. The CDR3 loop is CSAPPLGGYTF. In DNA, the CDR3 is TGCAGTGCTCCGCCCCTGGGGGGCTACACCTTC.

The chain employs TRBV11-2 and TRBJ2-2; D is unresolved. This CDR3 region has 15 residues. V lost 1 base and J lost 0, with 6 bases in between. CDR1 SGHAT and CDR2 FQNNGV come from the germline V gene. The CDR3 DNA is TGTGCCAGCAGCTTAGTGGGTGCGAACACCGGGGAGCTGTTTTTT. Translating it yields CASSLVGANTGELFF.

This clone appeared once. V gene TRBV15 combines with J gene TRBJ1-4, with TRBD1 as a possible D gene (5 bases). The CDR3 is 16 amino acids. Looked up from germline, CDR1 is LNHNV and CDR2 is YYDKDF (reference sequence). V shed 6 bases and J shed 4 bases, with 18 bases lying between them. The CDR3 DNA reads TGTGCCACCAGTAAAGAGGGCCGGGGGAATAATGAAAAACTGTTTTTT. It codes for CATSKEGRGNNEKLFF.

The rearrangement joins TRBV6-5 to TRBJ2-1, with 10 bases aligning to TRBD2. CDR1 and CDR2 (germline): MNHEY, SVGAGI. V shed 6 bases, J shed 3 bases, and the junction held 5 bases outside the gene matches. The CDR3 totals 15 residues. The CDR3 loop reads CASSRTSGNYNEQFF. In DNA form, the CDR3 reads TGTGCCAGCAGCCGGACTAGCGGAAACTACAATGAGCAGTTCTTC.

V and J are TRBV9 and TRBJ2-1; the match to TRBD2 covers 9 bases. Germline lookup yields CDR1 SGDLS and CDR2 YYNGEE. The CDR3 has 15 amino acids. V was pared by 4 bases and J by 7 bases, with 9 bases of the junction left unmatched. The CDR3 region is CASSPAVAGVNEQFF. In nucleotides, the CDR3 is TGTGCCAGCAGCCCAGCCGTAGCGGGAGTGAATGAGCAGTTCTTC. The complete variable domain, with remaining parts taken from reference TRBV9 and TRBJ2-1, reads DSGVTQTPKHLITATGQRVTLRCSPRSGDLSVYWYQQSLDQGLQFLIQYYNGEERAKGNILERFSAQQFPDLHSELNLSSLELGDSALYFCASSPAVAGVNEQFFGPGTRLTVL.

This sequence joins TRBV6-2 or TRBV6-3 and TRBJ2-4, with D possibly matching TRBD2 (5 bases). The CDR3 has 16 amino acids. Trimming took off 6 bases at V and 6 bases at J, with 21 bases between the two ends. Germline V gene data show CDR1 as MNHEY and CDR2 as SVGEGT. The CDR3 DNA sequence: TGTGCCAGCAGCGCTCTAAAGGGAGCCTCCTTAAACATTCAGTACTTC. Translated: CASSALKGASLNIQYF.

The V and J genes are TRBV29-1 and TRBJ2-7, with a tentative D call TRBD1 (5 bases). Germline CDR1 reads SQVTM; CDR2 reads ANQGSEA. CDR3 size: 11 residues. Trimming removed 4 bases at V and 3 bases at J, with 7 bases between. This CDR3 is CSVAQDYEQYF. The CDR3 bases are TGCAGCGTTGCACAGGACTACGAGCAGTACTTC.

The table lists this clone with a count of one. The chain is built from TRBV11-3 and TRBJ2-5, with 8 bases aligning to TRBD1. The V and J ends lost 5 bases and 4 bases, in that order; junction bases with no gene match: 3. Germline values: CDR1 SGHNT, CDR2 YENEEA. This CDR3 contains 13 residues. This CDR3 reads CASSQQGGETQYF. Written as DNA, the CDR3 is TGTGCCAGCAGCCAACAGGGGGGAGAGACCCAGTACTTC.

This clone was detected once. The CDR3 DNA reads TGTGCCTGGAGGGTCAGGGCCACTGAAGCTTTCTTT. It specifies CAWRVRATEAFF. The chain carries TRBV30 and TRBJ1-1, with a weak D call TRBD1 (5 bases). The CDR3 has 12 amino acids. Germline V CDR1 and CDR2: GTSNPN, SVGIG (reference sequence). V gave up 3 bases and J gave up 4 bases, with 9 bases separating them.